This T cell receptor (beta chain) was documented in a study of T-cell reconstitution after alpha-beta-depleted transplantation in children. Study findings and constraints: When one year had passed after transplant, most T-cell counts and diversity came from newly produced T cells. Expanded graft clones numbering several hundred reportedly gave rise to alpha-beta T cells about two months after transplant.

Construction of the TCRbeta library involved unique molecular identifiers. MiXCR, run by TCRdb on the PCR reads, gives a single entry per CDR3 protein. The table records fewer than 550,000 distinct CDR3 sequences, around 15% of them present only once. This clonotype showed up just a few times. The antigen is undetermined. This receptor was obtained from a boy in the first two years of life who had a stem cell transplant for Wiskott-Aldrich syndrome, so the T cells may come from the graft donor. The starting material was PBMCs, mostly from graft donor cells, obtained 360 days after TCRalphabeta/CD19-depleted stem cell transplant.

The CDR3 region is CASSPLLFF. CDR3 nucleotides: TGTGCCAGCAGCCCCCTGCTGTTTTTT. V gene TRBV21-1 combines with J gene TRBJ2-2; TRBD1 is the table's D call, not checked against the DNA. TRBV21-1 is flagged as a pseudogene. There are 9 residues in the CDR3.